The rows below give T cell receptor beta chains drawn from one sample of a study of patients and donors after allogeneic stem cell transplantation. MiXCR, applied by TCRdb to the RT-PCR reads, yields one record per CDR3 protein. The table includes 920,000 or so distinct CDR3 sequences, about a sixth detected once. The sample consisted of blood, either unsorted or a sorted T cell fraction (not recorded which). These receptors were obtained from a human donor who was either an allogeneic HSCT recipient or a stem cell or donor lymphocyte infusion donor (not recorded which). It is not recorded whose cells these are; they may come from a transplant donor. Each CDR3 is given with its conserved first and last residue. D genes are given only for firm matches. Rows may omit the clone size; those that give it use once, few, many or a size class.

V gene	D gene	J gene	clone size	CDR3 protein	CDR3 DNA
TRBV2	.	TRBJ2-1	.	CASRGNSGYNEQFF	TGTGCCAGCAGAGGGAATTCGGGTTACAATGAGCAGTTCTTC
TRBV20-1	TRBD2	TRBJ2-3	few	CSASPRASGGTDTQYF	TGCAGTGCTAGCCCACGGGCTAGCGGGGGCACAGATACGCAGTATTTT
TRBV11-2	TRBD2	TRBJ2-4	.	CASSSGTSGPLNIQYF	TGTGCCAGCAGCTCCGGGACTAGCGGGCCACTGAACATTCAGTACTTC
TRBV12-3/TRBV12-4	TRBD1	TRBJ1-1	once	CASSLDRTGGDSTEAFF	TGTGCCAGCAGCCTCGACCGGACAGGGGGGGATTCCACTGAAGCTTTCTTT
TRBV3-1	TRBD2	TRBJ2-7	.	CASSQGPSGGPYEQYF	TGTGCCAGCAGCCAAGGTCCGTCGGGGGGGCCCTACGAGCAGTACTTC
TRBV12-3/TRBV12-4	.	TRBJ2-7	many	CASSLARTVYEQYF	TGTGCCAGCAGTTTAGCTAGGACCGTCTACGAGCAGTACTTC
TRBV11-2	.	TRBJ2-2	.	CASSWRPGTGELFF	TGTGCCAGCAGCTGGCGGCCGGGCACCGGGGAGCTGTTTTTT
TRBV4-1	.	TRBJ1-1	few	CAHSQGMSTEAFF	TGCGCCCACAGCCAAGGGATGTCCACTGAAGCTTTCTTT
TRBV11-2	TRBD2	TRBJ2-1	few	CASSFLAGGYKFF	TGTGCCAGCAGCTTTTTAGCGGGGGGATATAAGTTCTTC
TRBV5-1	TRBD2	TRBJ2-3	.	CASSPGLAGAYTDTQYF	TGCGCCAGCAGCCCCGGACTAGCGGGGGCCTACACAGATACGCAGTATTTT
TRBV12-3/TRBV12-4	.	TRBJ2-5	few	CASSLRGPVETQYF	TGTGCCAGCAGTCTAAGGGGACCCGTTGAGACCCAGTACTTC
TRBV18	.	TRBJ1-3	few	CASSPTDGGTIYF	TGTGCCAGCTCACCAACAGACGGGGGGACCATATATTTT
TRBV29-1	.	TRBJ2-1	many	CSAVGDNEQFF	TGCAGCGCCGTAGGGGATAATGAGCAGTTCTTC
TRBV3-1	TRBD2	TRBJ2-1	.	CASSRPGLAVNNEQFF	TGTGCCAGCAGCCGGCCGGGACTAGCGGTCAACAATGAGCAGTTCTTC
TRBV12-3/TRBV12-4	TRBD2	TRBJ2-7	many	CATRASGDYEQYF	TGTGCCACCCGGGCTAGCGGCGACTACGAGCAGTACTTC
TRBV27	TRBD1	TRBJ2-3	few	CASSPKDRATDTQYF	TGTGCCAGCAGTCCCAAGGACAGGGCCACAGATACGCAGTATTTT
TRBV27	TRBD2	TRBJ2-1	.	CASSFSGEGPYEQFF	TGTGCCAGCAGTTTCTCCGGGGAGGGCCCGTATGAGCAGTTCTTC
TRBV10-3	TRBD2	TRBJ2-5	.	CAIGAGEETQYF	TGTGCCATCGGGGCGGGAGAAGAGACCCAGTACTTC
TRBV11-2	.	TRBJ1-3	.	CASSFPSSGNTIYF	TGTGCCAGCAGCTTTCCCTCATCCGGAAACACCATATATTTT
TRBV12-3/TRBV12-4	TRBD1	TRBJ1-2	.	CASTTGGSTYGYTF	TGTGCCAGCACCACAGGGGGGAGTACCTATGGCTACACCTTC
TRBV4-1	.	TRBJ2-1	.	CASRRRGLPYNEQFF	TGCGCCAGCAGGAGGAGGGGTCTCCCCTACAATGAGCAGTTCTTC
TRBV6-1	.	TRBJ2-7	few	CASRPQGALGEQYF	TGTGCCAGCAGACCACAGGGTGCCTTGGGGGAGCAGTACTTC
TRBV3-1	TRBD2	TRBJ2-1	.	CASSPRTSGGAVDEQFF	TGTGCCAGCAGCCCCCGGACTAGCGGGGGGGCGGTGGATGAGCAGTTCTTC